A selection of T cell receptor beta chains follows, all from one sample in a study of T cell responses to AZD1222 COVID-19 vaccine. The assay was immunoSEQ multiplex PCR, and TCRdb's table has in-frame clones only and misses some. The table records some 89,000 clones, 88% of them present only once. The sample here was peripheral blood, taken on day 0 of MenACWY control vaccination. All receptors come from an adult in good health. Both conserved end residues are part of each CDR3. A D gene is named only where the DNA matches it firmly.

>TRBV28|TRBJ2-1|NA
CASSLVSLYNEQFF
TGTGCCAGCAGTTTAGTCTCCCTATACAATGAGCAGTTCTTC
>TRBV28|TRBJ1-2|TRBD1
CASSLPYNTGGVYGYTF
TGTGCCAGCAGTTTACCCTACAATACAGGGGGCGTCTATGGCTACACCTTC
>TRBV2|TRBJ2-7|TRBD1
CASSASRDSPGEQYF
TGTGCCAGCAGTGCTAGTCGGGACAGTCCCGGCGAGCAGTACTTC
>TRBV2|TRBJ1-5|NA
CASRTGIVQPQHF
TGTGCCAGCAGAACTGGGATAGTACAGCCCCAGCATTTT
>TRBV19|TRBJ2-7|TRBD1
CASSRTGTGGNEQYF
TGTGCCAGTAGTAGAACCGGGACAGGGGGGAACGAGCAGTACTTC
>TRBV10-1|TRBJ1-5|NA
CASSVSGPQHF
TGCGCCAGCAGTGTGTCGGGGCCCCAGCATTTT
>TRBV6-5|TRBJ2-2|NA
CAVAGSPSGELFF
TGTGCCGTGGCCGGGAGCCCATCCGGGGAGCTGTTTTTT
>TRBV6-5|TRBJ1-1|NA
CASRGQGDTEAFF
TGTGCCAGCAGAGGGCAAGGTGACACTGAAGCTTTCTTT
>TRBV5-1|TRBJ2-6|TRBD1
CASGRDSYSGANVLTF
TGCGCCAGCGGACGGGACAGTTACTCTGGGGCCAACGTCCTGACTTTC
>TRBV2|TRBJ2-3|NA
CASSEQGTRTDTQYF
TGTGCCAGCAGTGAGCAGGGGACTCGCACAGATACGCAGTATTTT
>TRBV7-9|TRBJ2-3|NA
CASSWTASSTDTQYF
TGTGCCAGCAGCTGGACGGCATCTAGCACAGATACGCAGTATTTT
>TRBV30|TRBJ2-1|NA
CAWSVKPGIEFF
TGTGCCTGGAGTGTTAAGCCAGGGATTGAGTTCTTC
>TRBV28|TRBJ1-2|TRBD1
CASSLTGTYGYTF
TGTGCCAGCAGTCTGACAGGGACCTATGGCTACACCTTC
>TRBV7-2|TRBJ2-7|TRBD2
CASSSYFGGAYEQYF
TGTGCCAGCAGCTCATACTTCGGGGGGGCCTACGAGCAGTACTTC
>TRBV6-1|TRBJ2-5|NA
CASSEITQETQYF
TGTGCCAGCAGTGAAATAACCCAAGAGACCCAGTACTTC